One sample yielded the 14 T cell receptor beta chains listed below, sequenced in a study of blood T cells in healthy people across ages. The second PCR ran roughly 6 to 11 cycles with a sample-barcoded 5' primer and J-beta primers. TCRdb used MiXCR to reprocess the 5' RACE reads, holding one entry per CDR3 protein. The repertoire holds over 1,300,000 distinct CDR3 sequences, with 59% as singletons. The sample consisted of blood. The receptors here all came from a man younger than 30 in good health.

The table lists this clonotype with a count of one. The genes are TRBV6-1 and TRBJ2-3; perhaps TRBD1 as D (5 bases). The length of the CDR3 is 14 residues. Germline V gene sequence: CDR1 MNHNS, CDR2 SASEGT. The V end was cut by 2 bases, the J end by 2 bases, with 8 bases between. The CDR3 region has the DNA TGTGCCAGCAGTGAATTGGGGCACACAGATACGCAGTATTTT. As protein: CASSELGHTDTQYF.

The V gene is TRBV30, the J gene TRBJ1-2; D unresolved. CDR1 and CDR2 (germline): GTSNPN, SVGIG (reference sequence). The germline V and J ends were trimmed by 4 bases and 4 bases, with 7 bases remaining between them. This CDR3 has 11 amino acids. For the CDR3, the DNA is TGTGCCTGGAACGTGGCCTATGGCTACACCTTC. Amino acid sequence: CAWNVAYGYTF.

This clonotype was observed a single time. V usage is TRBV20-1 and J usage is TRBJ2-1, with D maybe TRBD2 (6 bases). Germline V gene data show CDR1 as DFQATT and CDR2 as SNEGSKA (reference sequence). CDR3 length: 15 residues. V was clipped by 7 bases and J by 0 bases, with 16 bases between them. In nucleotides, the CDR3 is TGCAGTGACGCGGGAAGGTCTAACTCCTACAATGAGCAGTTCTTC. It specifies CSDAGRSNSYNEQFF.

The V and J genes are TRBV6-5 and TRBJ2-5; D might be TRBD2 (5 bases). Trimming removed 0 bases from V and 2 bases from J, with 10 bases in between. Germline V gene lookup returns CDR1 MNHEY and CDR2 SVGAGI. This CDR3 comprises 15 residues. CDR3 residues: CASSYSSGKQETQYF. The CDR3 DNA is TGTGCCAGCAGTTACTCGTCCGGGAAACAAGAGACCCAGTACTTC.

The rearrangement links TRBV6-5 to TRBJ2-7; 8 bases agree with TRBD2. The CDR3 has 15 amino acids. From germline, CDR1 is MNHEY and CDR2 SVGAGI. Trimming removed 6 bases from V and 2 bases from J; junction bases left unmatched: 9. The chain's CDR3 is CASSPFAGGTYEQYF. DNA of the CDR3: TGTGCCAGCAGCCCATTTGCGGGGGGCACCTACGAGCAGTACTTC.

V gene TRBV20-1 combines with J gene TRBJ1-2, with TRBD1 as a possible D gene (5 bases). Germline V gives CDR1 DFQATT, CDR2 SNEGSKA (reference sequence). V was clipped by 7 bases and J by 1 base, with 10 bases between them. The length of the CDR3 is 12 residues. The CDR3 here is CSVLDSNYGYTF. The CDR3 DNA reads TGCAGTGTCCTCGACAGTAACTATGGCTACACCTTC.

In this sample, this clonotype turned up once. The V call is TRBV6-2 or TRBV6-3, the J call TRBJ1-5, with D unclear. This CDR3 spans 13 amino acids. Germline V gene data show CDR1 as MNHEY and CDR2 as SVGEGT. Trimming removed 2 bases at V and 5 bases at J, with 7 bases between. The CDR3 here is CASSYADYQPQHF. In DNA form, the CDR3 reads TGTGCCAGCAGTTACGCCGATTATCAGCCCCAGCATTTT.

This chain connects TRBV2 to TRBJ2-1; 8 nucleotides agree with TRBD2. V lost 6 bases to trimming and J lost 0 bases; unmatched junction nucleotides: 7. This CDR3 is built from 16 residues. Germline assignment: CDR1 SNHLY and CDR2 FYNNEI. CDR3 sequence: CASRALAGSSYNEQFF. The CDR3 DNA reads TGTGCCAGCAGGGCTCTAGCGGGCAGCTCCTACAATGAGCAGTTCTTC. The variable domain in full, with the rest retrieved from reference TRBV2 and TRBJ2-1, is EPEVTQTPSHQVTQMGQEVILRCVPISNHLYFYWYRQILGQKVEFLVSFYNNEISEKSEIFDDQFSVERPDGSNFTLKIRSTKLEDSAMYFCASRALAGSSYNEQFFGPGTRLTVL.

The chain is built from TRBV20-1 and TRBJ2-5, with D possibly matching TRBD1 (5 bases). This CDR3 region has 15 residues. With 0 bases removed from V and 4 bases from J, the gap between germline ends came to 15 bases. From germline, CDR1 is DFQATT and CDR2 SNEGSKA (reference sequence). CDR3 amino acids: CSARDKGMLTETQYF. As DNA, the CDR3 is TGCAGTGCTAGAGATAAGGGGATGTTAACAGAGACCCAGTACTTC.

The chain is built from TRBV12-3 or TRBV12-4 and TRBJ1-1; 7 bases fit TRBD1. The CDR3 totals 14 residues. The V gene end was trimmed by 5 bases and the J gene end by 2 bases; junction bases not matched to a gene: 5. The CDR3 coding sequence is TGTGCCAGCAGTGGGGGACAGTTTAACACTGAAGCTTTCTTT. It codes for CASSGGQFNTEAFF.

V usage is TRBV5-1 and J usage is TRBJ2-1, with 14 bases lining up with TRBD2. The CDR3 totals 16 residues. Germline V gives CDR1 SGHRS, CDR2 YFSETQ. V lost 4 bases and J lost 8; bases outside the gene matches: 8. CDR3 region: CASSPGLAGVVDEQFF. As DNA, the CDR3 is TGCGCCAGCAGCCCGGGACTAGCGGGGGTCGTAGATGAGCAGTTCTTC.

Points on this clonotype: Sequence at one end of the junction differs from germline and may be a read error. CDR3 nucleotides: TGCGCCAGCAGCTACGACAGGGGGGAAACCTACAATGAGCGGTTCTTC. As protein: CASSYDRGETYNERFF. The J gene is TRBJ2-1, the V gene TRBV5-1; TRBD1 matches 9 bases. Germline CDR1 and CDR2: SGHRS and YFSETQ. This CDR3 has 16 amino acids.

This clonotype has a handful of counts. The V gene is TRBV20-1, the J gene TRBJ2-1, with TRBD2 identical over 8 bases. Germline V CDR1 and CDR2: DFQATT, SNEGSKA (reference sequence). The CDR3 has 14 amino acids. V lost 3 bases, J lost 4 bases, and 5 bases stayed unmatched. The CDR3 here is CSASTSGPYNEQFF. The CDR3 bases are TGCAGTGCTAGTACTAGCGGTCCTTACAATGAGCAGTTCTTC.

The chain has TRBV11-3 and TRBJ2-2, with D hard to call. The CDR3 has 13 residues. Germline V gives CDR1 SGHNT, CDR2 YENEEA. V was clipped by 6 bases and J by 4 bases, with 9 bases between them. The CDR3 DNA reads TGTGCCAGCAGGGGGTCAGGCACCGGGGAGCTGTTTTTT. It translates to CASRGSGTGELFF.